The rows below give T cell receptor beta chains drawn from one sample of a study of T cells in Graves' hyperthyroidism and ophthalmopathy. Using its own MiXCR run on the multiplex PCR reads, TCRdb lists one record per CDR3 protein. The sample holds some 560,000 distinct CDR3 sequences, 15% to 18% seen once. Sequencing was carried out using blood. The receptors here all came from a woman younger than 45 with Graves' hyperthyroidism. Each CDR3 is given with its conserved first and last residue. The D gene is left open where the match is weak. Size tells how often a clone was seen (once, few, many) or the class of an expanded clone, and some rows leave it out.

TRBJ2-7	TRBV19	few	TRBD1	CASSIPHTGGATYEQYF	TGTGCCAGTAGTATTCCCCATACAGGGGGCGCGACCTACGAGCAGTACTTC
TRBJ1-2	TRBV20-1	many	TRBD1	CSAPGQGDLYGYTF	TGCAGTGCCCCGGGACAGGGAGACCTCTATGGCTACACCTTC
TRBJ2-2	TRBV30	many	-	CAWNPGAGELFF	TGTGCCTGGAACCCGGGGGCCGGGGAGCTGTTTTTT
TRBJ2-7	TRBV3-1	many	-	CASSQDWGVYEQYF	TGTGCCAGCAGCCAAGATTGGGGGGTCTACGAGCAGTACTTC
TRBJ1-1	TRBV3-1	many	-	CASSRGAVNTEAFF	TGTGCCAGCAGCCGCGGGGCCGTGAACACTGAAGCTTTCTTT
TRBJ1-6	TRBV18	few	-	CASSSVSGARSSPLHF	TGTGCCAGCTCATCGGTCAGCGGGGCCCGGAGTTCACCCCTCCACTTT
TRBJ2-4	TRBV20-1	many	TRBD2	CSAPGLAGGSKNIQYF	TGCAGTGCCCCCGGACTAGCGGGAGGATCCAAAAACATTCAGTACTTC
TRBJ2-3	TRBV7-9	-	-	CASSLELEGDTQYF	TGTGCCAGCAGCTTAGAACTAGAGGGAGATACGCAGTATTTT
TRBJ2-7	TRBV3-1	many	-	CASSYRRALYEQYF	TGTGCCAGCAGCTACCGTCGGGCCCTCTACGAGCAGTACTTC
TRBJ1-2	TRBV20-1	few	-	CSARDTGSYGYTF	TGCAGTGCTAGAGATACAGGGTCCTATGGCTACACCTTC
TRBJ1-4	TRBV5-8	few	-	CASSLDSSTNEKLFF	TGTGCCAGCAGCTTAGACAGTTCCACTAATGAAAAACTGTTTTTT
TRBJ1-1	TRBV9	few	-	CASSSRPDGEAFF	TGTGCCAGCAGCTCCAGACCGGATGGTGAAGCTTTCTTT
TRBJ2-1	TRBV4-1	-	TRBD2	CASSQVGTSATYNEQFF	TGCGCCAGCAGCCAAGTCGGGACTAGCGCTACCTACAATGAGCAGTTCTTC